This section outlines one T cell receptor (beta chain) sequence together with its context. V was cut by 1 base and J by 5 bases, with 18 bases left in between. The CDR3 spans 16 residues. CDR1 SEHNR and CDR2 FQNEAQ come from the germline V gene (reference sequence). This record comes from a study of T cells after somatic rescue of genetic block. Assay: immunoSEQ multiplex PCR; the TCRdb copy retains only in-frame clones and omits some. The repertoire holds 55,000 to 75,000 clones, about nine tenths seen once, with 2.5% to 3.5% in the top ten. J is TRBJ2-7 and V is TRBV7-9; no firm D call. The sequence was obtained from a man aged 35 to 55. The specimen sequenced was peripheral blood mononuclear cells (PBMCs). The DNA of the CDR3 is TGTGCCAGCAGCTTAGGATTTCAGGCAGGTTCTCACGAGCAGTACTTC. This encodes CASSLGFQAGSHEQYF.